The 21 T cell receptor beta chains reported below all come from one sample, sequenced in a study of shared T cell receptors in the human thymus. The table came from immunoSEQ multiplex PCR; TCRdb's copy has only in-frame clones and leaves some out. Counted here are 600,000 or so clones, roughly 86% occurring once; the ten biggest clones make up 0.0094%. The same data also contributed to another study, on human thymus T cells.

What was sequenced was thymocytes. These TCRs come from a boy under two years old with a congenital heart defect.

This chain connects TRBV6-5 to TRBJ2-5, with a possible D match to TRBD1 (6 bases). Germline V gene sequence: CDR1 MNHEY, CDR2 SVGAGI. V was clipped by 2 bases and J by 11 bases, with 18 bases between them. The CDR3 consists of 14 residues. The CDR3 spells CASSYGGRGGEQYF. The DNA for the CDR3 is TGTGCCAGCAGTTACGGAGGCAGGGGTGGTGAGCAGTACTTC.

The table lists this clone with a few counts. V gene TRBV6-5 combines with J gene TRBJ2-7, with 9 positions matching TRBD2. The germline gives CDR1 MNHEY, CDR2 SVGAGI. Unmatched junction bases numbered 10, after V lost 6 bases and J lost 4 bases. The CDR3 has 15 residues. This CDR3 reads CASRPDSSGVYEQYF. DNA for the CDR3: TGTGCCAGCAGACCCGACTCTAGCGGGGTGTACGAGCAGTACTTC.

This sequence joins TRBV6-1 and TRBJ2-7; 11 bases map to TRBD2. Germline CDR1 reads MNHNS; CDR2 reads SASEGT. V gave up 4 bases and J gave up 2 bases; unmatched junction bases: 7. The CDR3 has 16 amino acids. The CDR3 is CASSGPTSGRPYEQYF. The DNA for the CDR3 is TGTGCCAGCAGTGGACCCACTAGCGGGAGACCCTACGAGCAGTACTTC.

As for this clone: This sample includes further DNA sequences coding for the same CDR3. The chain is built from TRBV29-1 and TRBJ1-2; TRBD1 matches at 9 bases. CDR1 and CDR2 (germline): SQVTM, ANQGSEA. V shed 6 bases and J 4 bases; nucleotides not matched to a gene: 3. The CDR3 has 12 amino acids. Here the CDR3 DNA reads TGCAGCGTAGGACAGGGGATCTATGGCTACACCTTC. Its protein product is CSVGQGIYGYTF. Drawing the rest from reference TRBV29-1 and TRBJ1-2, the complete variable domain is SAVISQKPSRDICQRGTSLTIQCQVDSQVTMMFWYRQQPGQSLTLIATANQGSEATYESGFVIDKFPISRPNLTFSTLTVSNMSPEDSSIYLCSVGQGIYGYTFGSGTRLTVV.

Here the CDR3 DNA reads TGTGCCAGTAGTGACGTTCCGAGTACTAGCGGGGAGATCTACGAGCAGTACTTC. It yields the protein CASSDVPSTSGEIYEQYF. The V gene is TRBV19, the J gene TRBJ2-7; 10 bases fit TRBD2. The germline gives CDR1 LNHDA, CDR2 SQIVND (reference sequence). The V segment lost 5 bases and the J segment 3 bases; nucleotides outside the gene matches: 16. CDR3 length: 18 residues.

The chain has TRBV4-3 and TRBJ1-1, with 7 bases fitting TRBD1. Germline CDR1 reads LGHNA; CDR2 reads YSLEER. The trim removed 1 base at V and 4 bases at J, leaving 6 bases unmatched. The CDR3 extends over 15 amino acids. Here the CDR3 DNA reads TGCGCCAGCAGCCAAGCACCGACAGGGAGCACTGAAGCTTTCTTT. Its protein is CASSQAPTGSTEAFF.

The chain carries TRBV2 and TRBJ1-5; possible D gene TRBD1, 5 bases. Germline V gene data show CDR1 as SNHLY and CDR2 as FYNNEI. The length of the CDR3 is 15 residues. V was cut by 1 base and J by 4 bases, with 11 bases left in between. In DNA, the CDR3 is TGTGCCAGCAGTGAAGTATCGGCAGGGAATCAGCCCCAGCATTTT. Its translation is CASSEVSAGNQPQHF.

The chain recombines TRBV9 with TRBJ2-3, with 8 bases fitting TRBD1. The germline V gene has CDR1 SGDLS and CDR2 YYNGEE. There are 16 residues in the CDR3. J lost 6 bases, V lost 0 bases, and 9 bases had no gene match. The CDR3: CASSVGPTGVLDTQYF. In nucleotides, the CDR3 is TGTGCCAGCAGCGTAGGGCCGACAGGGGTGCTTGATACGCAGTATTTT.

The chain is built from TRBV27 and TRBJ1-2; 7 nucleotides match TRBD1. V lost 5 bases, J lost 0 bases, and 15 bases stayed unmatched. Germline V lookup: CDR1 MNHEY, CDR2 SMNVEV (reference sequence). The CDR3 is 18 residues long. The CDR3 sequence: CASSPLTLQGKANYGYTF. The CDR3 DNA is TGTGCCAGCAGTCCCCTTACGTTACAGGGGAAAGCTAACTATGGCTACACCTTC.

V usage is TRBV5-6 and J usage is TRBJ2-7; TRBD2 might be the D (5 bases). This CDR3 has 14 residues. V gave up 3 bases and J gave up 3 bases, with 13 bases separating them. CDR1 is SGHDT, CDR2 YYEEEE, per germline. The CDR3 nucleotides read TGTGCCAGCAGCTCCGACTCAGAGGGCTACGAGCAGTACTTC. Translated, it gives CASSSDSEGYEQYF.

This chain joins TRBV12-5 and TRBJ2-3, with 11 bases identical to TRBD2. This CDR3 comprises 17 residues. Trimming took 1 base from V and 3 from J; bases not matched to a gene: 6. CDR1 LGHNT and CDR2 FRNRAP come from the germline V gene. The chain's CDR3 is CASGLETSGRVTDTQYF. CDR3 bases: TGTGCTAGTGGTTTGGAAACTAGCGGGAGAGTAACAGATACGCAGTATTTT.

This chain uses TRBV5-3 with TRBJ1-1; D is undetermined. TRBV5-3 is known as an ORF, though its function is uncertain. Trimming pared 6 bases from V and 7 bases from J, leaving 13 bases between. This CDR3 spans 12 amino acids. CDR3 loop: CARTMGSVEAFF. The CDR3 coding sequence is TGTGCCAGAACCATGGGGAGTGTTGAAGCTTTCTTT.

The CDR3 sequence: CATSISPTQSGNTIYF. The CDR3 coding sequence is TGTGCCACCAGCATTTCGCCGACACAGTCTGGAAACACCATATATTTT. This chain joins TRBV15 and TRBJ1-3; D call uncertain. V was shortened by 4 bases and J by 1 base, with 14 bases between the two germline ends. CDR3 length: 16 residues. The germline CDR1 and CDR2 sequences are LNHNV and YYDKDF (reference sequence).

The chain couples TRBV13 to TRBJ2-7; perhaps TRBD1 as D (6 bases). The CDR3 consists of 18 residues. V was shortened by 4 bases and J by 2 bases, with 24 bases between the two germline ends. Per the germline V gene, CDR1 is PRHDT and CDR2 is FYEKMQ (reference sequence). CDR3 sequence reads: CASSSPTHQTGQAYEQYF. DNA for the CDR3: TGTGCCAGCAGCTCACCAACACACCAAACAGGGCAAGCCTACGAGCAGTACTTC.

The chain recombines TRBV18 with TRBJ1-2, with D tentatively TRBD1 (5 bases). The germline V gene has CDR1 KGHSH and CDR2 LQKENI. The germline V and J ends were trimmed by 0 bases and 3 bases, with 17 bases remaining between them. The CDR3 runs to 17 residues. The CDR3 DNA follows: TGTGCCAGCTCACCACCGACGGCGGGACTGATTTACTATGGCTACACCTTC. Protein: CASSPPTAGLIYYGYTF.

V gene TRBV28 combines with J gene TRBJ1-2; D unresolved. This CDR3 is built from 18 residues. The V end lost 5 bases, the J end lost 0 bases, and 22 bases lay between the germline ends. Germline V CDR1 and CDR2: MDHEN, SYDVKM. The CDR3 bases are TGTGCCAGCAGTCCCTTCTCCCACAAAACAGATCCTAACTATGGCTACACCTTC. This gives the protein CASSPFSHKTDPNYGYTF.

The chain is built from TRBV9 and TRBJ1-1; D not certain. The CDR3 consists of 17 residues. The V and J ends lost 0 bases and 1 base respectively, with 16 bases between them. CDR1 SGDLS and CDR2 YYNGEE come from the germline V gene. CDR3 amino acids: CASSVDERIEGNTEAFF. The CDR3 DNA is TGTGCCAGCAGCGTAGATGAGAGGATCGAGGGGAACACTGAAGCTTTCTTT.

The J gene is TRBJ2-7, the V gene TRBV7-9; TRBD2 matches at 7 bases. Germline V gene lookup returns CDR1 SEHNR and CDR2 FQNEAQ (reference sequence). With V trimmed by 2 bases and J by 2 bases, 9 bases remained unmatched. The length of the CDR3 is 16 residues. CDR3 residues: CASSLLAALNPYEQYF. DNA for the CDR3: TGTGCCAGCAGCTTACTAGCGGCACTAAACCCCTACGAGCAGTACTTC. The whole variable domain, remainder taken from reference TRBV7-9 and TRBJ2-7, is DTGVSQNPRHKITKRGQNVTFRCDPISEHNRLYWYRQTLGQGPEFLTYFQNEAQLEKSRLLSDRFSAERPKGSFSTLEIQRTEQGDSAMYLCASSLLAALNPYEQYFGPGTRLTVT.

The chain links TRBV30 to TRBJ2-1, with D maybe TRBD2 (6 bases). The CDR3 consists of 14 residues. Germline lookup yields CDR1 GTSNPN and CDR2 SVGIG (reference sequence). Trimming removed 1 base from V and 5 bases from J, with 12 bases in between. In DNA form, the CDR3 reads TGTGCCTGGAGTGGGGGGGTAAGGGACAATGAGCAGTTCTTC. Protein sequence: CAWSGGVRDNEQFF.

The chain carries TRBV6-1 and TRBJ1-5; 8 bases are shared with TRBD1. Germline V CDR1 and CDR2: MNHNS, SASEGT. This CDR3 is built from 16 residues. Trimming took 4 bases from V and 4 from J; bases not matched to a gene: 9. CDR3 bases: TGTGCCAGCAGTGCCGAAGGACAGGGTACAAATCAGCCCCAGCATTTT. This translates into CASSAEGQGTNQPQHF.

The V call is TRBV28, the J call TRBJ2-1; D is unclear. Looked up from germline, CDR1 is MDHEN and CDR2 is SYDVKM. The CDR3 covers 15 residues. Between the trimmed V and J ends, which lost 6 bases and 4 bases, there was a span of 16 bases. The CDR3 DNA sequence: TGTGCCAGCAGGCGCCCCCCGGTCAAGTACAATGAGCAGTTCTTC. Encoded protein: CASRRPPVKYNEQFF.